These 18 T cell receptor beta chains share one sample of origin, sequenced in a study of identical twins. TCRdb passed the 5' RACE reads through MiXCR, listing each CDR3 protein once. The sample has 450,000 or so distinct CDR3 sequences; 14% are singletons. This sample was also put to use in a study of yellow fever vaccine responses in identical twins.

The sample was CD4+ T cells sorted from blood. These receptors were taken from a young woman in good health.

There are many counts of this clonotype. The chain carries TRBV3-1 and TRBJ2-4; maybe TRBD2 (5 bases). Germline CDR1 LGHDT, CDR2 YNNKEL (reference sequence). V was cut by 0 bases and J by 0 bases, with 12 bases left in between. CDR3 length: 17 amino acids. CDR3 sequence: CASSQDSGGLAKNIQYF. The CDR3 DNA reads TGTGCCAGCAGCCAAGATTCTGGCGGACTAGCCAAAAACATTCAGTACTTC.

Comments on this clonotype: A read error may be the cause here, since a much bigger clone is one base away. The chain recombines TRBV12-3 or TRBV12-4 with TRBJ1-2; 7 bases align to TRBD1. This CDR3 is 12 amino acids long. This chain's CDR3 is CATSTGDYSYTF. The CDR3 DNA reads as TGTGCAACCAGTACAGGGGACTATAGCTACACCTTC.

This clonotype was counted between two and nine times. The DNA for the CDR3 is TGCGCCAGCAGCATCACTCTAGCGGACCAAGAGACCCAGTACTTC. Amino acid sequence: CASSITLADQETQYF. J is TRBJ2-5 and V is TRBV5-1; TRBD2 matches at 7 bases. V shed 4 bases, J shed 0 bases, and the junction held 6 bases outside the gene matches. The CDR3 runs to 15 residues. Germline V gene data show CDR1 as SGHRS and CDR2 as YFSETQ. The full variable domain, with the rest looked up from reference TRBV5-1 and TRBJ2-5, is KAGVTQTPRYLIKTRGQQVTLSCSPISGHRSVSWYQQTPGQGLQFLFEYFSETQRNKGNFPGRFSGRQFSNSRSEMNVSTLELGDSALYLCASSITLADQETQYFGPGTRLLVL.

The rearrangement links TRBV4-3 to TRBJ2-3; possibly TRBD1 or TRBD2 for D (5 bases each). CDR1 is LGHNA and CDR2 is YSLEER in the germline V gene. The CDR3 extends over 16 amino acids. Trimming left V 1 base short and J 5 bases short, with 16 bases between. The CDR3 sequence is CASSQVGAGGQDTQYF. CDR3 nucleotide sequence: TGCGCCAGCAGCCAAGTCGGTGCAGGAGGACAAGATACGCAGTATTTT.

The chain is built from TRBV6-2 or TRBV6-3 and TRBJ2-2, with TRBD1 matching over 9 bases. V was clipped by 6 bases and J by 6 bases; unmatched bases: 5. Germline values: CDR1 MNHEY, CDR2 SVGEGT. CDR3 length equals 14 residues. CDR3 amino acids: CASRRQGEAGELFF. CDR3 coding DNA: TGTGCCAGCAGGCGACAGGGGGAGGCCGGGGAGCTGTTTTTT.

This clonotype turned up a few times. The V and J genes are TRBV6-4 and TRBJ1-1; D gene uncertain. Germline CDR1 is MRHNA and CDR2 is SNTAGT. CDR3 length: 13 amino acids. Trimming took 4 bases from V and 3 from J, leaving 9 bases between them. This CDR3 reads CASSGGEDTEAFF. The CDR3 coding sequence is TGTGCCAGCAGTGGCGGGGAGGACACTGAAGCTTTCTTT.

V usage is TRBV5-1 and J usage is TRBJ2-6; the D gene is possibly TRBD1 (6 bases). This CDR3 is 19 amino acids long. CDR1 is SGHRS, CDR2 YFSETQ, per germline. The ends were cut back, 2 bases at V and 4 bases at J, with 22 bases in the middle. CDR3 bases: TGCGCCAGCAGCTTCACGTCACAGGGTCTCAGTGTAGGGGCCAACGTCCTGACTTTC. This sequence encodes CASSFTSQGLSVGANVLTF. Full variable domain (missing parts from reference TRBV5-1 and TRBJ2-6): KAGVTQTPRYLIKTRGQQVTLSCSPISGHRSVSWYQQTPGQGLQFLFEYFSETQRNKGNFPGRFSGRQFSNSRSEMNVSTLELGDSALYLCASSFTSQGLSVGANVLTFGAGSRLTVL.

The V call is TRBV6-2 or TRBV6-3, the J call TRBJ2-1; D gene ambiguous. Germline V gene data show CDR1 as MNHEY and CDR2 as SVGEGT. The germline V and J ends were trimmed by 4 bases and 4 bases, with 2 bases remaining between them. This CDR3 comprises 11 residues. The chain's CDR3 is CASSWYNEQFF. In DNA, the CDR3 is TGTGCCAGCAGTTGGTACAATGAGCAGTTCTTC.

J is TRBJ2-4 and V is TRBV20-1; 8 nucleotides agree with TRBD1. V shed 3 bases, J shed 0 bases, and the junction held 4 bases outside the gene matches. The length of the CDR3 is 15 residues. In germline, CDR1 is DFQATT, CDR2 SNEGSKA (reference sequence). The CDR3 nucleotides read TGCAGTGCTAGTACAGGGGGACTAGCCAAAAACATTCAGTACTTC. It specifies CSASTGGLAKNIQYF.

This clonotype turned up a few times. The V and J genes are TRBV11-2 and TRBJ1-4; possible D gene TRBD1, 6 bases. The CDR3 runs 18 residues. With 2 bases removed from V and 7 bases from J, the gap between germline ends came to 23 bases. The germline gives CDR1 SGHAT, CDR2 FQNNGV. CDR3 residues: CASSLTSGRGARGEKLFF. As DNA, the CDR3 is TGTGCCAGCAGCTTAACCTCGGGACGGGGGGCGCGGGGTGAAAAACTGTTTTTT. Complete variable domain (other parts from reference TRBV11-2 and TRBJ1-4): EAGVAQSPRYKIIEKRQSVAFWCNPISGHATLYWYQQILGQGPKLLIQFQNNGVVDDSQLPKDRFSAERLKGVDSTLKIQPAKLEDSAVYLCASSLTSGRGARGEKLFFGSGTQLSVL.

This clonotype was observed a few times. V is TRBV5-1 and J is TRBJ2-7; 7 bases are shared with TRBD1. The germline V gene encodes CDR1 SGHRS and CDR2 YFSETQ. The J segment lost 6 bases and the V segment lost 4 bases, leaving 10 bases of the junction unmatched. This CDR3 is built from 14 residues. The CDR3 spells CASSTGDSWSEQYF. The CDR3 nucleotides read TGCGCCAGCAGCACCGGGGACAGCTGGTCCGAGCAGTACTTC.

There are a few counts of this clonotype. The V call is TRBV27, the J call TRBJ2-7; D remains ambiguous. Looked up from germline, CDR1 is MNHEY and CDR2 is SMNVEV (reference sequence). V lost 4 bases to trimming and J lost 6 bases, with 4 bases between them. The CDR3 consists of 10 residues. For the CDR3, the DNA is TGTGCCAGCAGTTCGTGCGAGCAGTACTTC. Protein: CASSSCEQYF.

In its sample, this clonotype was seen a few times. The chain is built from TRBV14 and TRBJ2-1; no definite D call. The germline V and J ends were trimmed by 1 base and 0 bases, with 10 bases remaining between them. This CDR3 comprises 16 residues. Germline lookup yields CDR1 SGHDN and CDR2 FVKESK. The CDR3 DNA is TGTGCCAGCAGCCAAGGCGGCGCGCCCTCCTACAATGAGCAGTTCTTC. Its protein is CASSQGGAPSYNEQFF.

This chain uses TRBV2 with TRBJ1-1; no definite D call. Trimming removed 0 bases from V and 4 bases from J, with 9 bases in between. Germline values: CDR1 SNHLY, CDR2 FYNNEI. The CDR3 contains 14 residues. The CDR3 DNA follows: TGTGCCAGCAGTGAAGCAGGTTGGAGCACTGAAGCTTTCTTT. It is translated as CASSEAGWSTEAFF.

This clonotype occurred many times. The V call is TRBV21-1, the J call TRBJ2-3; the DNA was not compared with TRBD1, the D call given in the table. TRBV21-1 is labeled a pseudogene. The CDR3 totals 14 residues. This CDR3 reads CASIPNRDTDTQYF. DNA for the CDR3: TGTGCCAGCATCCCGAACAGGGACACAGATACGCAGTATTTT.

There are a few counts of this clonotype. The chain has TRBV28 and TRBJ1-1, with a possible D match to TRBD1 (6 bases). The ends were cut back, 3 bases at V and 0 bases at J, with 8 bases in the middle. The length of the CDR3 is 14 residues. From germline, CDR1 is MDHEN and CDR2 SYDVKM. CDR3 in DNA: TGTGCCAGCAGTTTTGGGGGCATGAACACTGAAGCTTTCTTT. Its protein is CASSFGGMNTEAFF.

The sample holds a few counts of this clonotype. The CDR3 sequence: CASSPGGGRSNEQFF. DNA of the CDR3: TGTGCCAGCTCACCAGGTGGTGGTCGCTCGAATGAGCAGTTCTTC. V and J are TRBV18 and TRBJ2-1; D unclear. CDR3 length: 15 residues. CDR1 is KGHSH and CDR2 is LQKENI in the germline V gene. V shed 2 bases and J shed 7 bases, with 15 bases lying between them.

This clonotype has a handful of counts. The chain is built from TRBV2 and TRBJ2-3, with 9 bases matching TRBD2. J lost 8 bases, V lost 10 bases, and 13 bases had no gene match. The CDR3 length is 14 residues. Looked up from germline, CDR1 is SNHLY and CDR2 is FYNNEI. In DNA form, the CDR3 reads TGTGCCACCAGCCGTGGCGGGGGGGCCATTACGCAGTATTTT. As protein: CATSRGGGAITQYF.